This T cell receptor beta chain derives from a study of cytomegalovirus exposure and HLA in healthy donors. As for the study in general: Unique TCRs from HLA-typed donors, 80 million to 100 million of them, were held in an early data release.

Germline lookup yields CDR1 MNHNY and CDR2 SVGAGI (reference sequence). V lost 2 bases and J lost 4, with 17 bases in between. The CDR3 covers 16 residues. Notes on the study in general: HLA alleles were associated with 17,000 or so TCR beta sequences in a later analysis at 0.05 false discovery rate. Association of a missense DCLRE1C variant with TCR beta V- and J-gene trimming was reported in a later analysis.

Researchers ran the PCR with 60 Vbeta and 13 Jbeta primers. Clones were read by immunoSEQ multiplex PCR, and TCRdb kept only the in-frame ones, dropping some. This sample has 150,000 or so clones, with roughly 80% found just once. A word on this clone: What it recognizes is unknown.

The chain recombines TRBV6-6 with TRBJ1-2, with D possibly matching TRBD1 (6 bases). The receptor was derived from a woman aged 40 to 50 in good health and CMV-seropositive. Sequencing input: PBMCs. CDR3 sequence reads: CASSYTLQGSSYGYTF. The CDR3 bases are TGTGCCAGCAGTTACACCCTACAGGGAAGTTCCTATGGCTACACCTTC.